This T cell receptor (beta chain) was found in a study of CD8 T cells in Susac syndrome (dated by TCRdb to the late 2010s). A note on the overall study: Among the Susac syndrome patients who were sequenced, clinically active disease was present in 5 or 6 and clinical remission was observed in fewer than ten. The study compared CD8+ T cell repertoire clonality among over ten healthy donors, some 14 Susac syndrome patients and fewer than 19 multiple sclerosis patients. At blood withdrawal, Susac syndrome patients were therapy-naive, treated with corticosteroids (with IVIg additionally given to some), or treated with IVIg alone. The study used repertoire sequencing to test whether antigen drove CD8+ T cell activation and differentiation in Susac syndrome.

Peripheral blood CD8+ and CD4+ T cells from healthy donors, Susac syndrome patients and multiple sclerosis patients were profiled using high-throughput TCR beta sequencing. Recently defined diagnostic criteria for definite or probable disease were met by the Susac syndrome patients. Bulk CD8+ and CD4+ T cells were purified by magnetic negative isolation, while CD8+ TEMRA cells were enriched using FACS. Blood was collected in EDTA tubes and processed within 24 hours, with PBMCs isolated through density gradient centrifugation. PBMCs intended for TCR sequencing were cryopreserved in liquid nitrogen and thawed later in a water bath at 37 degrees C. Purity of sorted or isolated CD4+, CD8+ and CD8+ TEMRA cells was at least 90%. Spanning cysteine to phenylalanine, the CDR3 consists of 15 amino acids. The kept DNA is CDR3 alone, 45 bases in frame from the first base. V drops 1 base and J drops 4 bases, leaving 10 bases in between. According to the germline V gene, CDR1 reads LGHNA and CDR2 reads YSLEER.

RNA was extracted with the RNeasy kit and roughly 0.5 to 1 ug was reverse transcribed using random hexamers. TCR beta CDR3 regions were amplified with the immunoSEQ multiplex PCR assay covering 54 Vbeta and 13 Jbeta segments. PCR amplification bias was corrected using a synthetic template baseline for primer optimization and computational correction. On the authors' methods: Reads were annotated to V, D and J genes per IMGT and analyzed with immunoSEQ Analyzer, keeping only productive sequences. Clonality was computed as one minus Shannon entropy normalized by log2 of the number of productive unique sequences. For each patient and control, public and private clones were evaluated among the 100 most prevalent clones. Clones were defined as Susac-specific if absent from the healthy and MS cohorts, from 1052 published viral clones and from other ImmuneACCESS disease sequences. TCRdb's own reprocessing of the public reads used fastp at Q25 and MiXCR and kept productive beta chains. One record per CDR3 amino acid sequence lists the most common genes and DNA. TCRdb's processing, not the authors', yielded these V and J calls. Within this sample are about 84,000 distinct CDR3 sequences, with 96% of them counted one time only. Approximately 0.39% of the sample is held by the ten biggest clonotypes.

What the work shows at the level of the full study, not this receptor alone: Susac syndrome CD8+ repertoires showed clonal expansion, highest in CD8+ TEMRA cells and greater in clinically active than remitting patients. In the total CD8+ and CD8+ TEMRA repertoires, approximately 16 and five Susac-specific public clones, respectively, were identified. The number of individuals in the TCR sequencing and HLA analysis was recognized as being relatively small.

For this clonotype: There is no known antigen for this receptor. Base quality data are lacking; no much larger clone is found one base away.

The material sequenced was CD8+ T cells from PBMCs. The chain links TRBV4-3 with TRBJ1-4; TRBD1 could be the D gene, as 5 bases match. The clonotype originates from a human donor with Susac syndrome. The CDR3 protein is CASSQGSGSNEKLFF. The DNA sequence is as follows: TGCGCCAGCAGCCAAGGGTCAGGGAGTAATGAAAAACTGTTTTTT.